These T cell receptor beta chains were read from a single sample in a study of shared clonotypes between healthy human individuals. TCRdb's copy holds only in-frame clones and misses some; the assay was immunoSEQ multiplex PCR. This sample has roughly 2.4 million clones, with approximately 95% found just once. The sequencing input was naive CD4+ T cells sorted from blood. The source of these receptors is a man aged 18-30 years in good health. Both conserved end residues are part of each CDR3. A D gene is named only where the DNA matches it firmly. Part of the rows lack a size; the others show once, few, many or a class for expanded clones.

TRBV19	TRBD1	TRBJ1-4	.	TGTGCCAGTAGTCCCTCCGGGACAGGGGGTGAAAAACTGTTTTTT	CASSPSGTGGEKLFF
TRBV5-4	.	TRBJ1-4	.	TGTGCCAGCAGCTTTCAAAGCCCAAATGAAAAACTGTTTTTT	CASSFQSPNEKLFF
TRBV7-3	.	TRBJ1-1	.	TGTGCCAGCAGCTCGGACAGAAACACTGAAGCTTTCTTT	CASSSDRNTEAFF
TRBV5-1	TRBD2	TRBJ2-1	.	TGCGCCAGCAGCTTGGCGGCACTAGCGGGTGTCGATGAGCAGTTCTTC	CASSLAALAGVDEQFF
TRBV28	.	TRBJ2-7	.	TGTGCCAGCAGCGTCCTTTCCTACGAGCAGTACTTC	CASSVLSYEQYF
TRBV25-1	.	TRBJ1-1	.	TGTGCCAGCAGGCCCACAGGGAAACTCAACACTGAAGCTTTCTTT	CASRPTGKLNTEAFF
TRBV7-3	TRBD1	TRBJ2-1	once	TGTGCCAGCAGCTTATTTGGGACAGGTCCACCGGAGCAGTTCTTC	CASSLFGTGPPEQFF
TRBV11-2	TRBD2	TRBJ2-1	.	TGTGCCAGCAGCACCTCTAGCGGTCTCATTTCCTACAATGAGCAGTTCTTC	CASSTSSGLISYNEQFF
TRBV7-2	.	TRBJ1-1	.	TGTGCCAGCAGCCCCCGGGGTACGGGAAACACTGAAGCTTTCTTT	CASSPRGTGNTEAFF
TRBV30	TRBD1	TRBJ2-5	.	TGTGCCTGGAGTAACGTCGTGAAGAGGGGGCTGGAGACCCAGTACTTC	CAWSNVVKRGLETQYF
TRBV7-2	.	TRBJ1-1	.	TGTGCCAGCAGCTTAATGGTCGCACACCCGGGAACTTTCTTT	CASSLMVAHPGTFF
TRBV19	TRBD2	TRBJ2-1	once	TGTGCCAGTAGTATCGGGGGGTACAATGAGCAGTTCTTC	CASSIGGYNEQFF
TRBV27	.	TRBJ2-3	.	TGTGCCAGCCAGTCCCGCGATACGCAGTATTTT	CASQSRDTQYF
TRBV6-6	.	TRBJ1-2	.	TGTGCCAGCAGCCTAGCAGCTGGGGAGGGCTACACCTTC	CASSLAAGEGYTF
TRBV6-1	.	TRBJ1-1	.	TGTGCCAGCAGTGAAGCGCGGGGGACTGAAGCTTTCTTT	CASSEARGTEAFF
TRBV5-1	.	TRBJ1-3	.	TGCGCCAGCAGCTTGGAGGAGTTTGGCACCATATATTTT	CASSLEEFGTIYF
TRBV9	TRBD1	TRBJ1-1	.	TGTGCCAGCAGCGCCGCACAGGGGATCATGAACACTGAAGCTTTCTTT	CASSAAQGIMNTEAFF
TRBV5-1	.	TRBJ2-5	.	TGCGCCAGCAGCTTAGGGACGGTATGGGAGACCCAGTACTTC	CASSLGTVWETQYF
TRBV5-1	TRBD2	TRBJ2-1	.	TGCGCCAGCAGCTTGGTGTCTAGCGGGGGAGAGTACACTGAGCAGTTCTTC	CASSLVSSGGEYTEQFF
TRBV7-9	.	TRBJ2-3	.	TGTGCCAGCAGCTTTAAGGGGGAGTTGTCAGATACGCAGTATTTT	CASSFKGELSDTQYF
TRBV10-3	.	TRBJ1-1	.	TGTGCCATCAGTGAGTCATGGGGATCCACTGAAGCTTTCTTT	CAISESWGSTEAFF
TRBV6-5	.	TRBJ2-5	.	TGTGCCAGCACGTTACGGGGCAGGGGATCGGAGACCCAGTACTTC	CASTLRGRGSETQYF
TRBV6-6	TRBD1	TRBJ2-7	.	TGTGCCAGCAGTTCGGGACAGGGGTCCTACGAGCAGTACTTC	CASSSGQGSYEQYF
TRBV19	.	TRBJ1-6	.	TGTGCCAGTAGTATAACGGCGTATAATTCACCCCTCCACTTT	CASSITAYNSPLHF
TRBV11-2	.	TRBJ2-7	.	TGTGCCAGCAGCTCAGGGGGGAGGTACGAGCAGTACTTC	CASSSGGRYEQYF
TRBV11-2	TRBD2	TRBJ2-2	.	TGTGCCAGCAGCTCCGGGACTAAGAACACCGGGGAGCTGTTTTTT	CASSSGTKNTGELFF
TRBV29-1	.	TRBJ2-1	.	TGCAGCGTTGAGGCTACAGAGCACAATGAGCAGTTCTTC	CSVEATEHNEQFF
TRBV5-1	.	TRBJ1-2	.	TGCGCCAGCAGCGAGCAAAGCATTAACTATGGCTACACCTTC	CASSEQSINYGYTF
TRBV6-5	TRBD2	TRBJ2-3	.	TGTGCCAGCAGACCAACCGGGACTAGCGGGGGAAACAGGTATTTT	CASRPTGTSGGNRYF
TRBV5-1	.	TRBJ1-3	.	TGCGCCAGCAGCTTGACACAGATACCTGGAAACACCATATATTTT	CASSLTQIPGNTIYF
TRBV5-6	.	TRBJ1-5	.	TGTGCCAGCAGCTTGGCTAGGGACGGCGGCAATCAGCCCCAGCATTTT	CASSLARDGGNQPQHF
TRBV2	.	TRBJ1-6	.	TGTGCCAGCGGGGGAAGGGATGGTAATTCACCCCTCCACTTT	CASGGRDGNSPLHF
TRBV30	.	TRBJ2-2	.	TGTGCCTGGAGTGTAACCGGGACCTACACCGGGGAGCTGTTTTTT	CAWSVTGTYTGELFF
TRBV20-1	.	TRBJ2-3	.	TGCAGTGCTGGGGGGCCAGATACGCAGTATTTT	CSAGGPDTQYF
TRBV5-1	TRBD2	TRBJ2-1	.	TGCGCCAGCAGCGGTAGCGGGGGAACCTACAATGAGCAGTTCTTC	CASSGSGGTYNEQFF
TRBV5-4	TRBD1	TRBJ1-1	few	TGTGCCAGCAGCTTGAGTGGGACAGCGAGAGGTGAAGCTTTCTTT	CASSLSGTARGEAFF
TRBV2	.	TRBJ2-2	.	TGTGCCAGCAGTGGCAACGGGAGGAACACCGGGGAGCTGTTTTTT	CASSGNGRNTGELFF
TRBV11-2	TRBD2	TRBJ2-5	.	TGTGCCAGCAGGTCCCGGGGTGCAGCGGGAGGGCAAGAGACCCAGTACTTC	CASRSRGAAGGQETQYF
TRBV19	.	TRBJ2-2	.	TGTGCCAGTAGTATCCAGGGCACCGGGGAGCTGTTTTTT	CASSIQGTGELFF
TRBV6-5	.	TRBJ1-2	once	TGTGCCAGCAGTTACAGGGGGGGCAGGAACTATGGCTACACCTTC	CASSYRGGRNYGYTF
TRBV7-2	.	TRBJ2-5	few	TGTGCCAGCAGTTATACAGATAGAGAGACCCAGTACTTC	CASSYTDRETQYF
TRBV4-1	.	TRBJ1-5	once	TGCGCCAGCAGCCAAGGTTGGGGGGATAGCAATCAGCCCCAGCATTTT	CASSQGWGDSNQPQHF
TRBV19	.	TRBJ1-1	.	TGTGCCAGTAGTATTCGACAGAACACTGAAGCTTTCTTT	CASSIRQNTEAFF
TRBV4-3	TRBD1	TRBJ1-2	.	TGCGCCAGCAGCCAAGGGGGGGACAGTACGCGCTACACCTTC	CASSQGGDSTRYTF
TRBV9	.	TRBJ1-1	.	TGTGCCAGCAGCTATACAGGGAACACTGAAGCTTTCTTT	CASSYTGNTEAFF
TRBV18	.	TRBJ1-1	.	TGTGCCAGCGCCCCAGTAGGAGGGTCTGAAGCTTTCTTT	CASAPVGGSEAFF
TRBV19	TRBD1	TRBJ2-7	.	TGTGCCAGTAGTTCCCACGGGGACAGCCCCTACGAGCAGTACTTC	CASSSHGDSPYEQYF
TRBV30	TRBD1	TRBJ2-7	.	TGTGCCTGGAGTGCAGGACAGGGGAGGGACGAGCAGTACTTC	CAWSAGQGRDEQYF
TRBV6-4	TRBD1	TRBJ1-5	.	TGTGCCAGCAGTGAACAGGGGGGCAATCAGCCCCAGCATTTT	CASSEQGGNQPQHF
TRBV7-9	.	TRBJ1-1	.	TGTGCCAGCAGCTTAGACGGACAGACTGAAGCTTTCTTT	CASSLDGQTEAFF
TRBV5-1	.	TRBJ1-1	.	TGCGCCAGCAGCTTGGGAATAGGGAAGAACACTGAAGCTTTCTTT	CASSLGIGKNTEAFF
TRBV5-1	.	TRBJ2-2	.	TGCGCCAGCAGCTTGGGCCCGACTAGTACCGGGGAGCTGTTTTTT	CASSLGPTSTGELFF
TRBV11-2	.	TRBJ2-5	.	TGTGCCAGCAGGTTACGGGACTCCGAGGAGACCCAGTACTTC	CASRLRDSEETQYF
TRBV25-1	TRBD2	TRBJ2-5	.	TGTGCCAGCAGACAGACTAGCGGGGTAGAGACCCAGTACTTC	CASRQTSGVETQYF